Listed here are 28 T cell receptor beta chains from one sample, sequenced in a study of radiotherapy plus CTLA-4 blockade in lung cancer. Some clones are missing from TCRdb's copy, which holds only in-frame ones; the method was immunoSEQ multiplex PCR. In the table there are approximately 100,000 clones, more than 75% of which are singletons. The material was peripheral blood, obtained from a patient treated with radiotherapy plus ipilimumab. These TCRs come from a human donor with non-small cell lung cancer that progressed on radiotherapy plus ipilimumab. Some clones in this sample may be carry-over from other donors' samples.

This clone has a single count. This chain uses TRBV2 with TRBJ1-5, with TRBD1 matching over 10 bases. Germline-derived CDR1 and CDR2 are SNHLY and FYNNEI. The CDR3 is made up of 14 amino acids. Germline trimming cut 7 bases from V and 7 bases from J; bases unmatched to any gene: 7. The CDR3 spells CASTDRGRGQPQHF. Here the CDR3 DNA reads TGTGCCAGCACAGACAGGGGGCGAGGGCAGCCCCAGCATTTT.

This chain joins TRBV4-1 and TRBJ1-6, with 10 bases lining up with TRBD1. The length of the CDR3 is 15 residues. The trim removed 2 bases at V and 10 bases at J, leaving 5 bases unmatched. CDR1 and CDR2 from the germline V gene are MGHRA and YSYEKL. The CDR3 DNA reads as TGCGCCAGCAGCCAAACCGGGACAGGGGCCTCACCCCTCCACTTT. It is translated as CASSQTGTGASPLHF.

V is TRBV6-4 and J is TRBJ2-1, with D possibly being TRBD2 (5 bases). Trimming pared 6 bases from V and 2 bases from J, leaving 14 bases between. The CDR3 contains 15 residues. Germline V gene lookup returns CDR1 MRHNA and CDR2 SNTAGT. The CDR3 spells CASSVNRDPYNEQFF. As DNA, the CDR3 is TGTGCCAGCAGCGTCAACCGGGATCCCTACAATGAGCAGTTCTTC.

The sample holds one count of this clone. The chain couples TRBV29-1 to TRBJ1-2; D is possibly TRBD1 (5 bases). In germline, CDR1 is SQVTM, CDR2 ANQGSEA. The germline V and J ends were trimmed by 4 bases and 3 bases, with 33 bases remaining between them. CDR3 length: 20 residues. CDR3 amino acids: CSVVKGAHDPRPGPYYGYTF. The CDR3 DNA reads as TGCAGCGTTGTCAAAGGGGCCCATGATCCCCGCCCGGGGCCCTACTATGGCTACACCTTC.

The genes are TRBV7-3 and TRBJ2-3; D remains unclear. The CDR3 has 15 amino acids. V lost 5 bases and J lost 0, with 12 bases in between. Germline lookup yields CDR1 SGHTA and CDR2 FQGTGA. The CDR3 bases are TGTGCCAGCAGCCAAAATCCTATTAGCACAGATACGCAGTATTTT. This sequence encodes CASSQNPISTDTQYF.

The gene calls are TRBV5-1 and TRBJ1-1; 9 positions agree with TRBD1. The V gene's germline CDR1 is SGHRS and CDR2 YFSETQ. The trim removed 4 bases at V and 7 bases at J, leaving 5 bases unmatched. The CDR3 loop spans 13 amino acids. The CDR3: CASSGEDRGEAFF. The DNA for the CDR3 is TGCGCCAGCAGCGGAGAGGACAGGGGTGAAGCTTTCTTT.

This sequence joins TRBV15 and TRBJ1-4, with D maybe TRBD1 (5 bases). The ends were cut back, 5 bases at V and 6 bases at J, with 7 bases in the middle. The CDR3 has 12 amino acids. Germline V gives CDR1 LNHNV, CDR2 YYDKDF (reference sequence). The CDR3 DNA reads TGTGCCACCAGCCCAGGGTATGAAAAACTGTTTTTT. Protein product: CATSPGYEKLFF.

Only one count was recorded for this clone. This rearrangement joins TRBV10-3 to TRBJ2-1, with 13 bases lining up with TRBD2. Germline CDR1 ENHRY, CDR2 SYGVKD. V lost 6 bases to trimming and J lost 7 bases; unmatched junction nucleotides: 9. The CDR3 is 16 residues long. The CDR3 reads CAIRAGLAGARNEQFF. CDR3 nucleotide sequence: TGTGCCATCAGGGCCGGACTAGCGGGGGCTAGGAATGAGCAGTTCTTC.

The chain is built from TRBV27 and TRBJ2-5; TRBD2 is a possible D gene (7 bases). The CDR3 loop spans 17 amino acids. The germline CDR1 and CDR2 sequences are MNHEY and SMNVEV (reference sequence). Trimming cost V 1 base and J 7 bases, with 22 bases left between them. The CDR3 DNA reads TGTGCCAGCAGTTTATTGGGCGGGGGCCGCACTGGGGGGACCCAGTACTTC. Translation gives CASSLLGGGRTGGTQYF.

This clone was seen a handful of times. V and J are TRBV28 and TRBJ1-1; D remains unclear. Trimming stripped 8 bases from V and 0 bases from J, with 10 bases between. The CDR3 length is 13 residues. Looked up from germline, CDR1 is MDHEN and CDR2 is SYDVKM. CDR3 nucleotides: TGTGCCAGCGTTACAGCCATGAACACTGAAGCTTTCTTT. This encodes CASVTAMNTEAFF.

This clone was counted a few times. V usage is TRBV29-1 and J usage is TRBJ2-3; unclear D gene. The length of the CDR3 is 10 residues. CDR1 is SQVTM and CDR2 is ANQGSEA in the germline V gene. V lost 7 bases to trimming and J lost 3 bases, with 5 bases between them. The CDR3 is CSGLTDTQYF. The CDR3, as DNA: TGCAGCGGGTTGACAGATACGCAGTATTTT.

The chain joins TRBV28 to TRBJ2-4; 7 bases fit TRBD1. The CDR3 length is 15 residues. The germline V gene has CDR1 MDHEN and CDR2 SYDVKM. J was trimmed by 10 bases and V by 8 bases; bases with no gene match: 17. CDR3 nucleotides: TGTGCCAGCGGGTCAATGGGACAGCTGTATTGGATTCAGTACTTC. Translating gives CASGSMGQLYWIQYF.

This clone was picked up one time. The V and J genes are TRBV18 and TRBJ1-6; a weak D match, TRBD1 (5 bases). This CDR3 region has 14 residues. Germline CDR1 KGHSH, CDR2 LQKENI. V was cut by 6 bases and J by 13 bases, with 19 bases left in between. The CDR3 reads CASSPRGVPNPLHF. CDR3 nucleotide sequence: TGTGCCAGCTCCCCGAGGGGTGTTCCAAACCCCCTCCACTTT.

This chain links TRBV2 with TRBJ1-6; no clear D. Trimming cost V 0 bases and J 7 bases, with 13 bases left between them. The CDR3 runs to 16 residues. The germline gives CDR1 SNHLY, CDR2 FYNNEI. CDR3 sequence reads: CASSEAVGSKNSPLHF. The CDR3, as DNA: TGTGCCAGCAGTGAAGCCGTAGGGAGTAAGAATTCACCCCTCCACTTT.

The sample holds a few counts of this clone. The V call is TRBV7-8, the J call TRBJ2-7, with 7 nucleotides matching TRBD1. The ends lost 4 bases at V and 1 base at J; junction bases unmatched: 4. The CDR3 is 14 amino acids. The germline V gene encodes CDR1 SGHVS and CDR2 FQNEAQ. The CDR3 loop reads CASSSSGQSYEQYF. CDR3 sequence (DNA): TGTGCCAGCAGCTCATCGGGACAGTCCTACGAGCAGTACTTC.

The chain joins TRBV5-6 to TRBJ2-2; D possibly uses TRBD1 or TRBD2 (5 bases each). The CDR3 sequence is 15 residues long. Germline CDR1 and CDR2: SGHDT and YYEEEE. V lost 0 bases and J 6 bases, leaving 12 bases between the germline ends. The CDR3 nucleotides read TGTGCCAGCAGCTTGGTTGGGGGTCACGCCGGGGAGCTGTTTTTT. Encoded protein: CASSLVGGHAGELFF.

The chain links TRBV18 to TRBJ1-2; D is unclear. Germline lookup yields CDR1 KGHSH and CDR2 LQKENI. Trimming left V 2 bases short and J 4 bases short, with 14 bases between. CDR3 length equals 15 residues. The CDR3 reads CASSPNSVAPYGYTF. In DNA form, the CDR3 reads TGTGCCAGCTCACCAAACAGTGTGGCTCCCTATGGCTACACCTTC.

This chain links TRBV18 with TRBJ1-3; tentative D call: TRBD1 (5 bases). The V and J ends lost 0 bases and 7 bases respectively, with 31 bases between them. CDR3 size: 21 residues. Germline CDR1 KGHSH, CDR2 LQKENI. CDR3: CASSPPVGQGPSRISRNTIYF. CDR3 sequence (DNA): TGTGCCAGCTCACCACCCGTGGGCCAGGGTCCTTCCCGCATTTCACGGAACACCATATATTTT.

This chain uses TRBV7-2 with TRBJ2-7; weak D call: TRBD2 (7 bases). V lost 3 bases to trimming and J lost 0 bases, with 12 bases between them. The CDR3 is made up of 15 amino acids. Germline assignment: CDR1 SGHTA and CDR2 FQGNSA. CDR3 region: CASSFAGALSYEQYF. CDR3 DNA: TGTGCCAGCAGCTTCGCGGGGGCCCTCTCCTACGAGCAGTACTTC.

As to this clone: Germline and junction disagree at one end, which may indicate a read error. The chain combines TRBV7-7 with TRBJ2-7; D gene uncertain. Germline CDR1 SSHAT, CDR2 FNYEAQ (reference sequence). This CDR3 region has 16 residues. CDR3 region: CASSWTAEDGHYEQYF. The DNA of the CDR3 is TGTGCTAGCAGCTGGACCGCGGAAGACGGCCACTACGAGCAGTACTTC.

The gene calls are TRBV10-2 and TRBJ1-6, with D possibly TRBD1 on 6 matching bases. The CDR3 length is 14 residues. From germline, CDR1 is WSHSY and CDR2 SAAADI. Trimming pared 3 bases from V and 4 bases from J, leaving 7 bases between. The DNA of the CDR3 is TGCGCCAGCAGTGAAGGGACATATAATTCACCCCTCCACTTT. Protein: CASSEGTYNSPLHF.

V is TRBV6-1 and J is TRBJ2-5; D remains unclear. CDR1 and CDR2 (germline): MNHNS, SASEGT. CDR3 length equals 12 residues. The germline V and J ends were trimmed by 7 bases and 5 bases, with 11 bases remaining between them. The CDR3 loop reads CASNRVWETQYF. For the CDR3, the DNA is TGTGCCAGCAACAGAGTCTGGGAGACCCAGTACTTC.

This sequence joins TRBV7-9 and TRBJ1-1; possibly TRBD1 for D (5 bases). Germline CDR1 reads SEHNR; CDR2 reads FQNEAQ (reference sequence). The CDR3 contains 13 residues. Trimming removed 0 bases at V and 7 bases at J, with 9 bases between. The CDR3 DNA reads as TGTGCCAGCAGCTTAGCAGGGGTTGGTGAAGCTTTCTTT. As protein: CASSLAGVGEAFF.

This clone was seen only once. The chain joins TRBV5-1 to TRBJ2-5; D is undetermined. The CDR3 length is 14 residues. Germline V gene data show CDR1 as SGHRS and CDR2 as YFSETQ. V lost 0 bases and J lost 1, with 7 bases in between. CDR3 residues: CASSLEATQETQYF. The CDR3, as DNA: TGCGCCAGCAGCTTGGAGGCTACCCAAGAGACCCAGTACTTC.

The chain is built from TRBV21-1 and TRBJ2-5; the table gives TRBD1 as D, unverified against the DNA. TRBV21-1 is given as a pseudogene. The CDR3 consists of 14 residues. CDR3 DNA sequence: TGTGCCAGCAGGGGGGCCCCGTACCAAGAGACCCAGTACTTC. Amino acid sequence: CASRGAPYQETQYF.

The chain joins TRBV27 to TRBJ2-1; TRBD2 might be the D (5 bases). Germline CDR1 MNHEY, CDR2 SMNVEV (reference sequence). V dropped 4 bases and J dropped 2 bases, with 6 bases sitting between them. The CDR3 totals 13 residues. The CDR3 DNA is TGTGCCAGCAGTTCGGAGGCCTACAATGAGCAGTTCTTC. This codes for CASSSEAYNEQFF.

The genes are TRBV2 and TRBJ2-1; possibly TRBD1 for D (6 bases). The germline V gene has CDR1 SNHLY and CDR2 FYNNEI. Trimming left V 1 base short and J 1 base short, with 8 bases between. The CDR3 consists of 15 residues. The CDR3 sequence is CASSEDRVSYNEQFF. Here the CDR3 DNA reads TGTGCCAGCAGTGAAGACAGGGTGTCCTACAATGAGCAGTTCTTC. Drawing the rest from reference TRBV2 and TRBJ2-1, the complete variable domain is EPEVTQTPSHQVTQMGQEVILRCVPISNHLYFYWYRQILGQKVEFLVSFYNNEISEKSEIFDDQFSVERPDGSNFTLKIRSTKLEDSAMYFCASSEDRVSYNEQFFGPGTRLTVL.

The chain has TRBV10-1 and TRBJ1-2, with a possible D match to TRBD1 (5 bases). The CDR3 runs 13 residues. With 9 bases removed from V and 8 bases from J, the gap between germline ends came to 19 bases. Germline V gene data show CDR1 as WNHNN and CDR2 as SYGVQD (reference sequence). The CDR3 loop is CASRGRVSGGYTF. The CDR3 coding sequence is TGCGCCAGTCGAGGCAGGGTATCGGGGGGCTACACCTTC.